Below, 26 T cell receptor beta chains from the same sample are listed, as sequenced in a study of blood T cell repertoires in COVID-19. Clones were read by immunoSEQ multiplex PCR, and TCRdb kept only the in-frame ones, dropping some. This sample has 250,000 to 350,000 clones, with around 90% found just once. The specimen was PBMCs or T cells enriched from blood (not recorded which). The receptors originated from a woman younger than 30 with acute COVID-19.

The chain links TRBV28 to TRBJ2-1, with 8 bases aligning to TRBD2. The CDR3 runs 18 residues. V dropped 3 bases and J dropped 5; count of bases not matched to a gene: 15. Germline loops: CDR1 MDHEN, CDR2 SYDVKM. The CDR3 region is CASSLVGLRAGEDNEQFF. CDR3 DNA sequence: TGTGCCAGCAGTTTGGTAGGTCTCCGAGCGGGAGAGGACAATGAGCAGTTCTTC.

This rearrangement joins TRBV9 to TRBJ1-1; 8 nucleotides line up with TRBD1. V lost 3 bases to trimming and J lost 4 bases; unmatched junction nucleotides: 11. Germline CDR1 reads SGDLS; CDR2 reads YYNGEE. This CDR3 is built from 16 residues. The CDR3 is CASSARTGNEFTEAFF. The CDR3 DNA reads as TGTGCCAGCAGCGCTAGGACAGGGAATGAGTTCACTGAAGCTTTCTTT.

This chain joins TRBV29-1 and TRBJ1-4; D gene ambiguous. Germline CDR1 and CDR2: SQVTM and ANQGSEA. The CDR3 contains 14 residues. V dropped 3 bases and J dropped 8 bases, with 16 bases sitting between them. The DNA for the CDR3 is TGCAGCGTTGATGACTCCTCAGTAGGAGAAAAACTGTTTTTT. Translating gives CSVDDSSVGEKLFF.

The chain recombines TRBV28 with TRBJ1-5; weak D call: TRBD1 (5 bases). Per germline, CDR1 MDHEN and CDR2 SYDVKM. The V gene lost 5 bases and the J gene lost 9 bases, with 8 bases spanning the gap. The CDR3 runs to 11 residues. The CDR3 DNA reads TGTGCCAGCAGTGGGGCCGGGCCCCAGCATTTT. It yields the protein CASSGAGPQHF.

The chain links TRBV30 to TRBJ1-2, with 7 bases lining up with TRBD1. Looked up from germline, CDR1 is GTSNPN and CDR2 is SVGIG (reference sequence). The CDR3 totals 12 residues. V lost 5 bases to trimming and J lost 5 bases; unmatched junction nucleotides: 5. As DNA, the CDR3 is TGTGCCTGGGGGGGGACAGAGTATGGCTACACCTTC. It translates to CAWGGTEYGYTF.

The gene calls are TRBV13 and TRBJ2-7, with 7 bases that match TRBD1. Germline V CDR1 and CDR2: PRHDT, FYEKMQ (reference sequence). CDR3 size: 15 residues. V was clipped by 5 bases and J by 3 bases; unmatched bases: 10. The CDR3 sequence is CASSDSKRGHYEQYF. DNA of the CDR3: TGTGCCAGCAGCGATTCGAAGAGGGGGCACTACGAGCAGTACTTC. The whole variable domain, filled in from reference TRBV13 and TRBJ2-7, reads AAGVIQSPRHLIKEKRETATLKCYPIPRHDTVYWYQQGPGQDPQFLISFYEKMQSDKGSIPDRFSAQQFSDYHSELNMSSLELGDSALYFCASSDSKRGHYEQYFGPGTRLTVT.

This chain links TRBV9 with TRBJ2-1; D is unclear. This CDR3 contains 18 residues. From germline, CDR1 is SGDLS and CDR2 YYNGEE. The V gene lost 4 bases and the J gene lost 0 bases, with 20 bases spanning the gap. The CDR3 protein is CASSPRPVETSSYNEQFF. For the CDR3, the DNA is TGTGCCAGCAGCCCCCGTCCTGTGGAGACGAGCTCCTACAATGAGCAGTTCTTC.

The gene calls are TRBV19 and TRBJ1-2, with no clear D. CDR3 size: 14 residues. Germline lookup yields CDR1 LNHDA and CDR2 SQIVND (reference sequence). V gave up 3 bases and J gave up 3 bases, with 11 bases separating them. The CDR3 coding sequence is TGTGCCAGTAGTATTGAACTCCCGCACTATGGCTACACCTTC. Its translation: CASSIELPHYGYTF.

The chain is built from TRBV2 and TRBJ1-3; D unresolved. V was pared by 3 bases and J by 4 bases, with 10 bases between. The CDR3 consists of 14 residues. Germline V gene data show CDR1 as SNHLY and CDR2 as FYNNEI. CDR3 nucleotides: TGTGCCAGCAGTGAGGAGGGTGGGGGAAACACCATATATTTT. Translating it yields CASSEEGGGNTIYF.

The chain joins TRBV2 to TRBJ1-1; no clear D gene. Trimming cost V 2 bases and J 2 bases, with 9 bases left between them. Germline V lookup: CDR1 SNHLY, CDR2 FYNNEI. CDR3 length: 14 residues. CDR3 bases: TGTGCCAGCAGTGAACGGGCGGGTAACACTGAAGCTTTCTTT. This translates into CASSERAGNTEAFF.

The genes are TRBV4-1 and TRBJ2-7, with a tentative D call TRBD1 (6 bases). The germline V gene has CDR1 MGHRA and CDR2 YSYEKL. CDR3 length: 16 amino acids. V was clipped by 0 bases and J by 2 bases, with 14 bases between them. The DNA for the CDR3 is TGCGCCAGCAGCCAAGATCGGGACACTTACCCCTACGAGCAGTACTTC. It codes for CASSQDRDTYPYEQYF.

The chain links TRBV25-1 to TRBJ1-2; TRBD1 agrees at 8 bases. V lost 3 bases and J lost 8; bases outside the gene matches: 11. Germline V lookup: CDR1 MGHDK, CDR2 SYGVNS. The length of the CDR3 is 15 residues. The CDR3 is CASSEPDREGFGYTF. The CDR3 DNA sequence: TGTGCCAGCAGTGAGCCGGACAGGGAGGGGTTCGGCTACACCTTC.

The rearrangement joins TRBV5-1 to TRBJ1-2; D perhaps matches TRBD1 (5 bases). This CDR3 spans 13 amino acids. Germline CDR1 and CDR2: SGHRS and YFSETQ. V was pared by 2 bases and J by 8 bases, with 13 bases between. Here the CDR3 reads CASSFGGEAGYTF. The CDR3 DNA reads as TGCGCCAGCAGCTTCGGAGGGGAGGCGGGCTACACCTTC.

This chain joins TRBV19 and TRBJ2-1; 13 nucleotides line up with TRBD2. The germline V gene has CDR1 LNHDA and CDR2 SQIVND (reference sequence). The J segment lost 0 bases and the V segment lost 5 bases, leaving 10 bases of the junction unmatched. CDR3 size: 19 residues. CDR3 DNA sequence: TGTGCCAGTAGTTCCGGGACTAGCGGGGTTAGAATCTCCTACAATGAGCAGTTCTTC. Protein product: CASSSGTSGVRISYNEQFF. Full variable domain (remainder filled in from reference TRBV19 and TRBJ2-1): DGGITQSPKYLFRKEGQNVTLSCEQNLNHDAMYWYRQDPGQGLRLIYYSQIVNDFQKGDIAEGYSVSREKKESFPLTVTSAQKNPTAFYLCASSSGTSGVRISYNEQFFGPGTRLTVL.

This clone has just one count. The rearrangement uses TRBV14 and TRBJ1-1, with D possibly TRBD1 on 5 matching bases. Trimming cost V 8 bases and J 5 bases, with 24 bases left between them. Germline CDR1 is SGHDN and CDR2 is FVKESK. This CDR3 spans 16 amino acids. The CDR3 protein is CASATLREGRRTEAFF. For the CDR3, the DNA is TGTGCCAGCGCTACATTGAGGGAGGGGAGACGAACTGAAGCTTTCTTT.

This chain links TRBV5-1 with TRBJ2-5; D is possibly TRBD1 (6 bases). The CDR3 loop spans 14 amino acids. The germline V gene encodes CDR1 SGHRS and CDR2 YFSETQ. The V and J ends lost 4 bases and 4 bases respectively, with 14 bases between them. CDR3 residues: CASSLRTVRETQYF. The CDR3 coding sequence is TGCGCCAGCAGCCTCCGGACAGTTCGAGAGACCCAGTACTTC.

CDR3 loop: CASSPRLGQGSHNSPLHF. The CDR3 nucleotides read TGTGCCAGTAGTCCCCGCCTGGGCCAGGGAAGTCATAATTCACCCCTCCACTTT. The chain combines TRBV19 with TRBJ1-6; maybe TRBD1 (5 bases). The CDR3 is 18 residues long. V was cut by 5 bases and J by 5 bases, with 22 bases left in between. Germline V lookup: CDR1 LNHDA, CDR2 SQIVND (reference sequence).

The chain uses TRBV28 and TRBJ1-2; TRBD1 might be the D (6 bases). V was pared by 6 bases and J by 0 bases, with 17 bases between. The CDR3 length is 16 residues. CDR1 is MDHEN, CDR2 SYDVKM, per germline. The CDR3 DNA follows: TGTGCCAGCAGGCTACAGGGTTTGTTCCCTAACTATGGCTACACCTTC. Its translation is CASRLQGLFPNYGYTF.

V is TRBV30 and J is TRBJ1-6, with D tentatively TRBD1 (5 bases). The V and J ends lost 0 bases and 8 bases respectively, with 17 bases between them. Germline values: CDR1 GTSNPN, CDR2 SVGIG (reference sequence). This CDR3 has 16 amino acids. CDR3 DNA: TGTGCCTGGAGTGTAGGGGCCAACATTCGGGATTCACCCCTCCACTTT. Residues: CAWSVGANIRDSPLHF.

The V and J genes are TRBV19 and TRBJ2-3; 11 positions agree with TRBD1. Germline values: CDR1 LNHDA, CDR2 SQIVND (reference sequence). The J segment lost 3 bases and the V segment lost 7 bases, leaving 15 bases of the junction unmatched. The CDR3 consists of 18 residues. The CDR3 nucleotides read TGTGCCAGTACTGGACAGGGGGCAAGCCTGGGATCGACAGATACGCAGTATTTT. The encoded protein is CASTGQGASLGSTDTQYF.

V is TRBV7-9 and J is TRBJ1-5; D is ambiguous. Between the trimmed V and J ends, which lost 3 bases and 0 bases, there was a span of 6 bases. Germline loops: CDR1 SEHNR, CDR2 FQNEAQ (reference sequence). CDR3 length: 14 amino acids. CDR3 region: CASSFAYSNQPQHF. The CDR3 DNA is TGTGCCAGCAGCTTCGCCTATAGCAATCAGCCCCAGCATTTT.

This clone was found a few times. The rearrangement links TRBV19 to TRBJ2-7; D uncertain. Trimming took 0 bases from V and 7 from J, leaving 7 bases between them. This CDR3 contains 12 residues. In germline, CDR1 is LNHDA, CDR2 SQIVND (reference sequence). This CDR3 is CASSIETGEQYF. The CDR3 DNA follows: TGTGCCAGTAGTATAGAGACCGGGGAGCAGTACTTC.

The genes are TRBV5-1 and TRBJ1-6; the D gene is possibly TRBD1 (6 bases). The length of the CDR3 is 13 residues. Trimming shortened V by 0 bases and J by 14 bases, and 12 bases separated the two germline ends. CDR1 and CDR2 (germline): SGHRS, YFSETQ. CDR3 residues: CASSLGTDDTLHF. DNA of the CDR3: TGCGCCAGCAGCTTGGGGACAGACGACACCCTCCACTTT.

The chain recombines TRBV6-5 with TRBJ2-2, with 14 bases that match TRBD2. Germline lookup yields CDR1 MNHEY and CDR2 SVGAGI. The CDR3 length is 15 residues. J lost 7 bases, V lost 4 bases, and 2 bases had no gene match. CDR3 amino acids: CASSLGLAGVGELFF. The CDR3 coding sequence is TGTGCCAGCAGTTTGGGACTAGCGGGAGTCGGGGAGCTGTTTTTT.

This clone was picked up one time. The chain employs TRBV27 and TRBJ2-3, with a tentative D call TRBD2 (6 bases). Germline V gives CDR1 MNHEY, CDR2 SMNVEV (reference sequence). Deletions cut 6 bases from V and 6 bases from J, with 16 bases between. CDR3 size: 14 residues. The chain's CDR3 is CASSSRFGGDTQYF. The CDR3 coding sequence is TGTGCCAGCAGCTCCCGATTTGGGGGGGATACGCAGTATTTT.

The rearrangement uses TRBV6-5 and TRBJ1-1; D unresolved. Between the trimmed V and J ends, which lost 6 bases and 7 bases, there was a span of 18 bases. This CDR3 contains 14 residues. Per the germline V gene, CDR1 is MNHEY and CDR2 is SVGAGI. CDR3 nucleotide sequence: TGTGCCAGCAGGTACGGGCCTCTGAGTGGTGAAGCTTTCTTT. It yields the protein CASRYGPLSGEAFF.